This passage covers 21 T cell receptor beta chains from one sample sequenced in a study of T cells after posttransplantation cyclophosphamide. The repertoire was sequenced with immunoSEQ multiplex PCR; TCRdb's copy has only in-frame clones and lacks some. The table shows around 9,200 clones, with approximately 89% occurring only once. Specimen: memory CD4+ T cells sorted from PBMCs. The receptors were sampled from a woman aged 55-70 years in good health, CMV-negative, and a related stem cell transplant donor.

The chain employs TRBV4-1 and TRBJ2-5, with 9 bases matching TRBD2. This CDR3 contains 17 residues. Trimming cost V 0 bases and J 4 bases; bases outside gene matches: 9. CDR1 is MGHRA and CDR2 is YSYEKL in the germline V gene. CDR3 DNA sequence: TGCGCCAGCAGCCAAGAAGCGGGAGGTCTTCGTTCAGAGACCCAGTACTTC. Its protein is CASSQEAGGLRSETQYF.

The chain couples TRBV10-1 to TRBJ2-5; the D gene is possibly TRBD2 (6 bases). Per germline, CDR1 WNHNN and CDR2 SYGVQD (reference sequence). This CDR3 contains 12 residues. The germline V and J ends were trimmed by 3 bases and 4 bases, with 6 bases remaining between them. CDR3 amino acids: CASSDGGETQYF. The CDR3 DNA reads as TGCGCCAGCAGTGACGGGGGAGAGACCCAGTACTTC.

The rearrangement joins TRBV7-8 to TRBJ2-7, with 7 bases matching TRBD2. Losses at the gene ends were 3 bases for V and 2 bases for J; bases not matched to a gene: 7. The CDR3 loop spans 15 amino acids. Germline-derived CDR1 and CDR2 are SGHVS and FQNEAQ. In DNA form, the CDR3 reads TGTGCCAGCAGCTTGGGGGGGGATAGGACCTACGAGCAGTACGTC. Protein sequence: CASSLGGDRTYEQYV.

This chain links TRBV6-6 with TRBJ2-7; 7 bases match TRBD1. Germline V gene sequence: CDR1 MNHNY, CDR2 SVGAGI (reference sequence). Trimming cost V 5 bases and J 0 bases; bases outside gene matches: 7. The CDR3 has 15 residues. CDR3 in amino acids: CASSPGTVSSYEQYV. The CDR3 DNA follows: TGTGCCAGCAGTCCCGGGACAGTCAGCTCCTACGAGCAGTACGTC.

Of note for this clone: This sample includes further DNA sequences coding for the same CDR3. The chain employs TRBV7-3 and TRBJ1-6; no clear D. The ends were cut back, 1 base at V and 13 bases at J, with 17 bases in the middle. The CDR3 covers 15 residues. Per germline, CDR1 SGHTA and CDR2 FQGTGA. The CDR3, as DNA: TGTGCCAGCAGCTTAATAGGCAGGTTCGAGTCCCCCCTCCACTTT. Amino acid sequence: CASSLIGRFESPLHF.

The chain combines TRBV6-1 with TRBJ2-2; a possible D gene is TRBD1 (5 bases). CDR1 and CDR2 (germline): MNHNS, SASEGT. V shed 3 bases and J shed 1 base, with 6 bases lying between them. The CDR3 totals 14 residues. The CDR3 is CASSEQGNTGELFF. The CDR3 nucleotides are TGTGCCAGCAGTGAGCAGGGGAACACCGGGGAGCTGTTTTTT.

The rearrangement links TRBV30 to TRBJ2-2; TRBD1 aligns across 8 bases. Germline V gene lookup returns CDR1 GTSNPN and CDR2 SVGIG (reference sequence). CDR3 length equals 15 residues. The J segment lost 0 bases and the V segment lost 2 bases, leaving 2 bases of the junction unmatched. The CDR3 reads CAWSRDRSNTGELFF. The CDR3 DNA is TGTGCCTGGAGTCGGGACAGGTCGAACACCGGGGAGCTGTTTTTT.

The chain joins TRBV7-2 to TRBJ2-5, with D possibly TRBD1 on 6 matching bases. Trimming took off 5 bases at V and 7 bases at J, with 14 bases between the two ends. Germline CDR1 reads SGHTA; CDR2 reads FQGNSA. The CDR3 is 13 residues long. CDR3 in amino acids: CASSRDRQGTQYF. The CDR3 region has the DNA TGTGCCAGCAGCCGTGACAGGCAGGGGACCCAGTACTTC. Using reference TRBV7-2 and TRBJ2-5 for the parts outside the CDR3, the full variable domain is GAGVSQSPSNKVTEKGKDVELRCDPISGHTALYWYRQSLGQGLEFLIYFQGNSAPDKSGLPSDRFSAERTGGSVSTLTIQRTQQEDSAVYLCASSRDRQGTQYFGPGTRLLVL.

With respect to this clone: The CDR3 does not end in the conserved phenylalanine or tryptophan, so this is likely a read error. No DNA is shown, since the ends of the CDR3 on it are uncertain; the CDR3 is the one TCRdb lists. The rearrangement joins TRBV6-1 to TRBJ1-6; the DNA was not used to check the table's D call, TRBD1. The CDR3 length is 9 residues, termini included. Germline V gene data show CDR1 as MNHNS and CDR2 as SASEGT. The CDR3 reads CARPGKGVV.

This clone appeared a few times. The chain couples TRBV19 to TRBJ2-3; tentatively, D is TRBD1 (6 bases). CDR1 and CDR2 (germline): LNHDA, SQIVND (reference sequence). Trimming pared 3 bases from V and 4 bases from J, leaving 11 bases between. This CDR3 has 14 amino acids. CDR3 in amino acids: CASSIGTSPDTQYF. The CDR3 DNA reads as TGTGCCAGTAGTATCGGGACATCCCCAGATACGCAGTATTTT.

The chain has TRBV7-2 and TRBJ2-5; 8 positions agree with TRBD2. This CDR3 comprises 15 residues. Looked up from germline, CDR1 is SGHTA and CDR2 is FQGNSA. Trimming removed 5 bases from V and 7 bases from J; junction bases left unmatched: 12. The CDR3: CASSPTSGGISTQYF. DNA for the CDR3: TGTGCCAGCAGCCCAACTAGCGGCGGAATATCGACCCAGTACTTC.

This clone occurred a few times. This chain's CDR3 is CASTDSQETQYF. The CDR3 DNA reads TGTGCCAGCACCGACAGTCAAGAGACCCAGTACTTC. This chain uses TRBV6-6 with TRBJ2-5; D may be TRBD1 (5 bases). Germline V CDR1 and CDR2: MNHNY, SVGAGI (reference sequence). This CDR3 is 12 amino acids long. Trimming stripped 7 bases from V and 2 bases from J, with 8 bases between.

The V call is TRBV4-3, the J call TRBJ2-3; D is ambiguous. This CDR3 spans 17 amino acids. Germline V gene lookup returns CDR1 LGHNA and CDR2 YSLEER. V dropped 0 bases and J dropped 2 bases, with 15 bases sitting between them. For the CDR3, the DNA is TGCGCCAGCAGCCAAGATTATAACCCTACTCACACAGATACGCAGTATTTT. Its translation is CASSQDYNPTHTDTQYF.

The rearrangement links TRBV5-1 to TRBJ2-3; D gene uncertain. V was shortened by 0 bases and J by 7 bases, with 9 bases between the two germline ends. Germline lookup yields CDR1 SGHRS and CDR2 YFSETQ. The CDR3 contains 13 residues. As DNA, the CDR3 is TGCGCCAGCAGCTTGGGCGGCCCGAATACGCAGTATTTT. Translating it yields CASSLGGPNTQYF.

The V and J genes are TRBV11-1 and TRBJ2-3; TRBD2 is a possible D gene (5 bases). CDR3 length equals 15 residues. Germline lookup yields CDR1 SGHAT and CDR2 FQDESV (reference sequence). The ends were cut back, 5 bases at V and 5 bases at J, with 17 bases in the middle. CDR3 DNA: TGTGCCAGCAGCCCGGGTGGGCTAGCCGAAGATACGCAGTATTTT. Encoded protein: CASSPGGLAEDTQYF.

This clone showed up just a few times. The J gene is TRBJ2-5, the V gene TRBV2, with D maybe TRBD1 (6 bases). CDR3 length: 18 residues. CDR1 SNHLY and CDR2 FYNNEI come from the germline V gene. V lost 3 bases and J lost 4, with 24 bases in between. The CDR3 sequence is CASSDWGLQGRMGETQYF. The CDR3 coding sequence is TGTGCCAGCAGTGATTGGGGGTTACAGGGTAGGATGGGAGAGACCCAGTACTTC. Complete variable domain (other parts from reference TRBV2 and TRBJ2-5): EPEVTQTPSHQVTQMGQEVILRCVPISNHLYFYWYRQILGQKVEFLVSFYNNEISEKSEIFDDQFSVERPDGSNFTLKIRSTKLEDSAMYFCASSDWGLQGRMGETQYFGPGTRLLVL.

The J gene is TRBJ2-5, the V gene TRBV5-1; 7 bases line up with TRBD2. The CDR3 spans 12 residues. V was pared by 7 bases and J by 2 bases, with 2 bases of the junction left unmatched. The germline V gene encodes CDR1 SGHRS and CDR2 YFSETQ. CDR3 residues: CASGDYQETQYF. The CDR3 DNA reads TGCGCCAGCGGGGACTATCAAGAGACCCAGTACTTC.

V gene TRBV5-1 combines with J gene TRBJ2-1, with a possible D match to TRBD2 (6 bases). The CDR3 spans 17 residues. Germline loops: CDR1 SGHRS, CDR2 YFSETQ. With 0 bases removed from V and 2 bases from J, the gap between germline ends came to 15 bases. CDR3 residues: CASSLGGAGPAYNEQFF. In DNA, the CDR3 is TGCGCCAGCAGCTTGGGCGGGGCGGGACCTGCCTACAATGAGCAGTTCTTC.

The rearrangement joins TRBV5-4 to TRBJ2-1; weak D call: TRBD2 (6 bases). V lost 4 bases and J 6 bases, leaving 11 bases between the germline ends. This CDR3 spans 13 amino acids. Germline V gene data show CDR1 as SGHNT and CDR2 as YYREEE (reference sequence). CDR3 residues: CASSPRDFNEQFF. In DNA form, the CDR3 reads TGTGCCAGCAGCCCCCGGGACTTCAATGAGCAGTTCTTC.

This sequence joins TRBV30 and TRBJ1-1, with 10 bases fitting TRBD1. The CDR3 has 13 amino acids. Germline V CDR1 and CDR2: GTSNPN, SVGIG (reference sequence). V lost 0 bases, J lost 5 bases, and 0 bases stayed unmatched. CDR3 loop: CAWSVDRGTEAFF. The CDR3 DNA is TGTGCCTGGAGTGTGGACAGGGGGACTGAAGCTTTCTTT.

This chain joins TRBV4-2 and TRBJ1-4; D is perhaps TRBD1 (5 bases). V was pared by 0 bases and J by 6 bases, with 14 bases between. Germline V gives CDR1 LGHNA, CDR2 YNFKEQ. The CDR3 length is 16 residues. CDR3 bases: TGTGCCAGCAGCCAAGATTCGGGAGGGGACTATGAAAAACTGTTTTTT. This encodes CASSQDSGGDYEKLFF.